What follows describes a single TCR beta chain. What it binds is unknown. Trimming took 2 bases from V and 8 from J, leaving 19 bases between them. The germline V gene has CDR1 SGHAT and CDR2 FQNNGV. The CDR3 totals 16 residues. Molecular barcoding with unique molecular identifiers was used for the TCRbeta library. TCRdb reprocessed the PCR reads with MiXCR, giving one entry per CDR3 protein. The sample gives under 300,000 distinct CDR3 sequences, approximately 10% of which show up once; less than 25% is in the top ten. The data are from a study of T-cell reconstitution after alpha-beta-depleted transplantation in children. Study-wide findings and caveats: The main origin of T-cell counts and diversity one year after transplant was newly produced T cells.

Sequenced here: peripheral blood, sampled 180 days after TCRalphabeta/CD19-depleted stem cell transplant. This sequence was found in a male patient aged 2 to 9 who had a stem cell transplant for chronic granulomatous disease, so the T cells may come from the graft donor. The chain links TRBV11-2 to TRBJ2-1; the D is unclear. The CDR3, as DNA: TGTGCCAGCAGCTTACCCAGGTGGAGTGCGTGGGATGAGCAGTTCTTC. Translated: CASSLPRWSAWDEQFF.